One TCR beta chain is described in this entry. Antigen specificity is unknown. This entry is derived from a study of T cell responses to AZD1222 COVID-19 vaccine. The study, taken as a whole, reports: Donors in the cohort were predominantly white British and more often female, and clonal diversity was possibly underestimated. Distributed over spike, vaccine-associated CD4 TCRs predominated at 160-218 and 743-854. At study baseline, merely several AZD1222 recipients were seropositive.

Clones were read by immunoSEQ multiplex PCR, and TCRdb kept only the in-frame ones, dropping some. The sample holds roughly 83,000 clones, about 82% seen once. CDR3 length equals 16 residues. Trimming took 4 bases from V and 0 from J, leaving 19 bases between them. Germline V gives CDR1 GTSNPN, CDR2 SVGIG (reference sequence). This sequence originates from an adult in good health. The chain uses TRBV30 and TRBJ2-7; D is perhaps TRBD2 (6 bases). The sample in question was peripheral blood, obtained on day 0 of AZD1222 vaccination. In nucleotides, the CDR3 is TGTGCCTGGACCAGGCGGGGCGCGGTAAGCTCCTACGAGCAGTACTTC. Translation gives CAWTRRGAVSSYEQYF.